The rows below give T cell receptor beta chains drawn from one sample of a study of sequential checkpoint blockade in melanoma. The method was immunoSEQ multiplex PCR; TCRdb's version includes in-frame clones alone and lacks a portion of them. The sample contains roughly 28,000 clones, about three quarters of which appear only once. Sequencing was performed on CD8+ T cells sorted from blood (inferred from file names), taken from a patient given nivolumab and ipilimumab in sequence. These receptors were taken from a human donor with melanoma. CDR3s include the opening cysteine and the closing phenylalanine or tryptophan. A D gene is named only where the DNA matches it firmly. The size of a clone is reported for some rows only, either as once, few or many, or as a class for expanded clones.

clone_size | j_call | d_call | v_call | cdr3_aa | cdr3_nt
once | TRBJ2-1 | TRBD2 | TRBV7-9 | CASSLGLAYNEQFF | TGTGCCAGCAGCTTAGGACTAGCGTACAATGAGCAGTTCTTC
. | TRBJ1-2 | . | TRBV27 | CASSLSPGLWYGYTF | TGTGCCAGCAGTTTATCGCCAGGGCTTTGGTATGGCTACACCTTC
. | TRBJ2-1 | TRBD2 | TRBV19 | CASSRAGGPNEQFF | TGTGCCAGTAGCCGAGCGGGGGGCCCGAATGAGCAGTTCTTC
. | TRBJ1-2 | . | TRBV12-5 | CASGTGFYYGYTF | TGTGCTAGTGGGACCGGGTTCTACTATGGCTACACCTTC
. | TRBJ2-7 | . | TRBV7-6 | CASSLGQEYEQYF | TGTGCCAGCAGCTTGGGACAAGAGTACGAGCAGTACTTC
. | TRBJ2-2 | TRBD2 | TRBV13 | CASNSIGLAGTGELFF | TGTGCCAGCAACTCGATCGGGCTAGCGGGGACCGGGGAGCTGTTTTTT
. | TRBJ2-5 | TRBD1 | TRBV7-2 | CASGTAETQYF | TGTGCCAGCGGGACAGCAGAGACCCAGTACTTC
. | TRBJ2-7 | TRBD1 | TRBV18 | CASSPPQDRAYEQYF | TGTGCCAGCTCACCACCGCAGGACAGGGCCTACGAGCAGTACTTC
once | TRBJ2-7 | TRBD2 | TRBV7-6 | CASRGGLGGEYEQYF | TGTGCCAGCAGGGGGGGGTTGGGCGGTGAATACGAGCAGTACTTC
. | TRBJ1-2 | . | TRBV6-5 | CASSQVTDSDGYTF | TGTGCCAGCAGCCAAGTAACGGACTCGGATGGCTACACCTTC
. | TRBJ1-2 | . | TRBV28 | CASNRANYGYTF | TGTGCCAGCAACAGGGCTAACTATGGCTACACCTTC
. | TRBJ2-7 | TRBD1 | TRBV29-1 | CSVSQDRGPPYEQYF | TGCAGCGTTTCTCAGGACAGGGGGCCCCCCTACGAGCAGTACTTC